These 8 T cell receptor beta chains share one sample of origin, sequenced in a study of Tregs in tolerant kidney transplant recipients (dated by TCRdb to the late 2010s). The library was built by means of the immunoSEQ multiplex PCR assay. Not all clones reach the TCRdb copy of this immuneACCESS table, which keeps in-frame sequences only. Checked studies attribute under half of the gap to unresolved V genes and leave the rest unexplained. The sample yields around 50,000 clones; around 83% were counted once. The top ten clonotypes cover 4% to 6.5% of the sample. The specimen was CD4+ T cells from blood. The receptors here all came from a human donor in good health.

The V gene is TRBV29-1, the J gene TRBJ1-1; maybe TRBD1 (6 bases). The V end lost 6 bases, the J end lost 3 bases, and 8 bases lay between the germline ends. Germline V CDR1 and CDR2: SQVTM, ANQGSEA. The CDR3 consists of 11 residues. This chain's CDR3 is CSVNRDTEAFF. The CDR3 bases are TGCAGCGTCAACAGGGACACTGAAGCTTTCTTT.

This sequence joins TRBV28 and TRBJ2-5; 14 nucleotides agree with TRBD2. The CDR3 has 14 residues. The germline gives CDR1 MDHEN, CDR2 SYDVKM. V lost 6 bases to trimming and J lost 5 bases; unmatched junction nucleotides: 2. Written as DNA, the CDR3 is TGTGCCAGCAGCCGACTAGCGGGGGGGGAGACCCAGTACTTC. Its translation is CASSRLAGGETQYF.

The chain combines TRBV19 with TRBJ1-5; tentatively, D is TRBD1 (5 bases). Looked up from germline, CDR1 is LNHDA and CDR2 is SQIVND (reference sequence). The CDR3 sequence is 15 residues long. Trimming shortened V by 6 bases and J by 4 bases, and 16 bases separated the two germline ends. The CDR3 sequence: CASRGFGQENQPQHF. In nucleotides, the CDR3 is TGTGCCAGTAGGGGGTTCGGACAAGAGAATCAGCCCCAGCATTTT.

The sample holds one count of this clone. The gene calls are TRBV5-1 and TRBJ2-5, with TRBD2 as a possible D gene (5 bases). The V end lost 0 bases, the J end lost 2 bases, and 14 bases lay between the germline ends. Germline values: CDR1 SGHRS, CDR2 YFSETQ. The CDR3 has 16 amino acids. The CDR3 DNA sequence: TGCGCCAGCAGCTTGGGGAGCGGAGTCCTTCAAGAGACCCAGTACTTC. It is translated as CASSLGSGVLQETQYF.

The chain couples TRBV25-1 to TRBJ2-3, with TRBD2 identical over 8 bases. Per germline, CDR1 MGHDK and CDR2 SYGVNS. The CDR3 sequence is 14 residues long. J was trimmed by 0 bases and V by 8 bases; bases with no gene match: 4. In DNA form, the CDR3 reads TGTGCCAGCGTACGCGGGGGGAGCACAGATACGCAGTATTTT. Translated: CASVRGGSTDTQYF.

V usage is TRBV7-2 and J usage is TRBJ2-1, with TRBD1 matching 9 bases. The CDR3 is made up of 14 amino acids. Germline V gene lookup returns CDR1 SGHTA and CDR2 FQGNSA. Trimming at V came to 7 bases and at J to 7 bases, leaving 8 bases not matched to a gene. The CDR3 loop reads CASNSQGAGNEQFF. The CDR3 nucleotides read TGTGCCAGCAACTCACAGGGGGCAGGGAATGAGCAGTTCTTC.

The gene calls are TRBV27 and TRBJ2-2, with TRBD2 as a possible D gene (6 bases). Germline values: CDR1 MNHEY, CDR2 SMNVEV (reference sequence). The CDR3 runs 15 residues. V dropped 1 base and J dropped 6 bases, with 12 bases sitting between them. The CDR3, as DNA: TGTGCCAGCAGTTTATTGGGGGGTTACGCCGGGGAGCTGTTTTTT. Its translation is CASSLLGGYAGELFF.

V gene TRBV5-1 combines with J gene TRBJ1-4, with D perhaps matching TRBD1 (5 bases). Trimming removed 4 bases at V and 4 bases at J, with 11 bases between. The CDR3 extends over 14 amino acids. Germline assignment: CDR1 SGHRS and CDR2 YFSETQ. CDR3 sequence reads: CASSPGLFNEKLFF. CDR3 in DNA: TGCGCCAGCAGCCCGGGACTCTTTAATGAAAAACTGTTTTTT.